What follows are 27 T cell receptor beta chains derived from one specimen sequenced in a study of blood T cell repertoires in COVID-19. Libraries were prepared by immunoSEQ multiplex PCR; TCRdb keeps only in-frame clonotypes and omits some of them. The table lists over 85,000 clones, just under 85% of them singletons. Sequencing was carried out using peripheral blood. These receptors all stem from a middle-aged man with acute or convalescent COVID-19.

CDR3: CASRATGETQYF. In nucleotides, the CDR3 is TGTGCCAGCAGAGCGACTGGGGAGACCCAGTACTTC. The chain uses TRBV7-9 and TRBJ2-5; D gene ambiguous. This CDR3 contains 12 residues. Germline loops: CDR1 SEHNR, CDR2 FQNEAQ (reference sequence). The germline V and J ends were trimmed by 6 bases and 5 bases, with 10 bases remaining between them. The full variable domain, its missing parts supplied by reference TRBV7-9 and TRBJ2-5, is DTGVSQNPRHKITKRGQNVTFRCDPISEHNRLYWYRQTLGQGPEFLTYFQNEAQLEKSRLLSDRFSAERPKGSFSTLEIQRTEQGDSAMYLCASRATGETQYFGPGTRLLVL.

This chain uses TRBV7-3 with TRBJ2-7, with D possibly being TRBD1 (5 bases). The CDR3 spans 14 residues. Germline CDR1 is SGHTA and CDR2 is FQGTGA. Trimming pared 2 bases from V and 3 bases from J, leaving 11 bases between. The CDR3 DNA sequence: TGTGCCAGCAGCTTACCGACAGTTAACTACGAGCAGTACTTC. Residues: CASSLPTVNYEQYF.

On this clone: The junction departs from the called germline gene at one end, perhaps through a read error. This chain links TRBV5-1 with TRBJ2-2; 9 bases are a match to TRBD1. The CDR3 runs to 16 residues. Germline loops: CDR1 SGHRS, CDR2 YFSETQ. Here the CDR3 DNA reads TGCGCCAGCAGCCCGACCGGACAGGGGAACCCCGGGGAGCTGTTTTTT. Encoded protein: CASSPTGQGNPGELFF.

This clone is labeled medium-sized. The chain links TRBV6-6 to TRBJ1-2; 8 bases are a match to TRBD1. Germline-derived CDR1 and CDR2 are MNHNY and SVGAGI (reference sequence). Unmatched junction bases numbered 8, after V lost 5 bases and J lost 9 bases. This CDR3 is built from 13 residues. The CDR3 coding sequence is TGTGCCAGCAGTCCGGGAACAGGGGGGAGCTACACCTTC. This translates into CASSPGTGGSYTF.

DNA for the CDR3: TGTGCCAGTAGTACGCACTCGAACGGCAATCAGCCCCAGCATTTT. Its protein product is CASSTHSNGNQPQHF. This sequence joins TRBV19 and TRBJ1-5; D is ambiguous. Germline V gene data show CDR1 as LNHDA and CDR2 as SQIVND (reference sequence). The CDR3 is 15 amino acids. Trimming took off 4 bases at V and 2 bases at J, with 12 bases between the two ends.

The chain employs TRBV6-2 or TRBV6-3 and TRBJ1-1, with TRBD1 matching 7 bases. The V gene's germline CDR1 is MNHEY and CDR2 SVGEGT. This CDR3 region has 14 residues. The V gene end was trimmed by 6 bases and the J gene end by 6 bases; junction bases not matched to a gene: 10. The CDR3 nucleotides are TGTGCCAGCAGCAGGGACAGTTCCTCCCCTGAAGCTTTCTTT. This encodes CASSRDSSSPEAFF.

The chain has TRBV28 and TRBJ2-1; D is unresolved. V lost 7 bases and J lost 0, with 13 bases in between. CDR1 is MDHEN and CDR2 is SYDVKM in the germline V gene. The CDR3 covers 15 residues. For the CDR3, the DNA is TGTGCCAGCACAGGCTACAGAGACTCCTACAATGAGCAGTTCTTC. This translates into CASTGYRDSYNEQFF.

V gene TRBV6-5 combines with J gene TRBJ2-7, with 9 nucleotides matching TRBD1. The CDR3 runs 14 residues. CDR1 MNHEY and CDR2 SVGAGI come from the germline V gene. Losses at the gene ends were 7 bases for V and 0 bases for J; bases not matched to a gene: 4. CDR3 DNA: TGTGCCAGCATCCCGGACAGGGGCTCCTACGAGCAGTACTTC. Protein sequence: CASIPDRGSYEQYF.

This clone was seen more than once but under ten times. Here the CDR3 DNA reads TGTGCCAGCAGTGACAGGGCGAGTCACTATGGCTACACCTTC. This codes for CASSDRASHYGYTF. The chain links TRBV6-1 to TRBJ1-2, with D possibly being TRBD1 (5 bases). In germline, CDR1 is MNHNS, CDR2 SASEGT. The V gene lost 3 bases and the J gene lost 3 bases, with 11 bases spanning the gap. The CDR3 contains 14 residues.

The CDR3: CSPLTPGNTQYF. The DNA of the CDR3 is TGCAGCCCTCTGACCCCCGGGAATACGCAGTATTTT. This chain links TRBV29-1 with TRBJ2-3; TRBD2 is a possible D gene (5 bases). V was shortened by 8 bases and J by 7 bases, with 16 bases between the two germline ends. Germline V gene lookup returns CDR1 SQVTM and CDR2 ANQGSEA. This CDR3 spans 12 amino acids.

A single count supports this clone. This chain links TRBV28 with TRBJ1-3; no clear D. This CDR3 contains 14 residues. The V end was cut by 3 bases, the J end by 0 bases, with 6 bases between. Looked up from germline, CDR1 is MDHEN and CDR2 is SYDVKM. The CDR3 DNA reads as TGTGCCAGCAGTTTGCCAGACTCTGGAAACACCATATATTTT. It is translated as CASSLPDSGNTIYF.

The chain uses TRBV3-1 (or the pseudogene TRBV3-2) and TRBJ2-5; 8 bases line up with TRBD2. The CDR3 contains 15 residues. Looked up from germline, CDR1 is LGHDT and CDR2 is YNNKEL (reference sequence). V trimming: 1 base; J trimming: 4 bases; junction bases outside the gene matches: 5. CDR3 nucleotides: TGTGCCAGCAGCCAAGCGGGGGGGTCGCGAGAGACCCAGTACTTC. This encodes CASSQAGGSRETQYF.

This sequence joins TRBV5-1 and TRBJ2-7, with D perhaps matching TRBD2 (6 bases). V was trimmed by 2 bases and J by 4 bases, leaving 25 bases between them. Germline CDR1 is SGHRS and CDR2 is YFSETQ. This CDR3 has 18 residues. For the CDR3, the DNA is TGCGCCAGCAGCTTCCAACTAAGCAGGAGGTTGGGGGGATACGAGCAGTACTTC. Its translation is CASSFQLSRRLGGYEQYF.

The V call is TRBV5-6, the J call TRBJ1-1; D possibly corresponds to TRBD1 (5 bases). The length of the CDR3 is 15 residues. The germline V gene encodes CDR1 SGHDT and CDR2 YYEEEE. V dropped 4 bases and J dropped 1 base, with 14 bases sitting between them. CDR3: CASSGTRTANTEAFF. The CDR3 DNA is TGTGCCAGCAGCGGGACTCGTACAGCGAACACTGAAGCTTTCTTT. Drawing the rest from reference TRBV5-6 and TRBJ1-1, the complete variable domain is DAGVTQSPTHLIKTRGQQVTLRCSPKSGHDTVSWYQQALGQGPQFIFQYYEEEERQRGNFPDRFSGHQFPNYSSELNVNALLLGDSALYLCASSGTRTANTEAFFGQGTRLTVV.

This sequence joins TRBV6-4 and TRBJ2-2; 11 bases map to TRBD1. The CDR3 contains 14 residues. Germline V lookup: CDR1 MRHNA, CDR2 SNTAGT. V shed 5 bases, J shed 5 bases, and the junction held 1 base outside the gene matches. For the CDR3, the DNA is TGTGCCAGCAGTCGGGACAGGGGGACCGGGGAGCTGTTTTTT. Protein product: CASSRDRGTGELFF.

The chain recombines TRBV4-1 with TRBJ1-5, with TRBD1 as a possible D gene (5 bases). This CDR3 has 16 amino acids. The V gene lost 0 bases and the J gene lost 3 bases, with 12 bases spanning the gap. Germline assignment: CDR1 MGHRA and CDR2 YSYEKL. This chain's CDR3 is CASSQDWQGTNQPQHF. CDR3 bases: TGCGCCAGCAGCCAAGATTGGCAGGGTACCAATCAGCCCCAGCATTTT.

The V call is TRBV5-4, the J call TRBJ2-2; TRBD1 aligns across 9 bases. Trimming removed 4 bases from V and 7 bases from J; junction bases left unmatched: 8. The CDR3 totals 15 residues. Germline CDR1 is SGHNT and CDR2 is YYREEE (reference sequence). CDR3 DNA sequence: TGTGCCAGCAGCCCTCCCGGGACAGGGTTCGGGGAGCTGTTTTTT. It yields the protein CASSPPGTGFGELFF. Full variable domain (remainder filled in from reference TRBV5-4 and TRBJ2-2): ETGVTQSPTHLIKTRGQQVTLRCSSQSGHNTVSWYQQALGQGPQFIFQYYREEENGRGNFPPRFSGLQFPNYSSELNVNALELDDSALYLCASSPPGTGFGELFFGEGSRLTVL.

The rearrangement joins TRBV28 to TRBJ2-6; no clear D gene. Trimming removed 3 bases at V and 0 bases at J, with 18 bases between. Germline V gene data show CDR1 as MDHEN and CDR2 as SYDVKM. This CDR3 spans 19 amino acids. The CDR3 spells CASSFLVVRNSSGANVLTF. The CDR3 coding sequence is TGTGCCAGCAGTTTTTTAGTAGTTAGAAACAGCTCTGGGGCCAACGTCCTGACTTTC.

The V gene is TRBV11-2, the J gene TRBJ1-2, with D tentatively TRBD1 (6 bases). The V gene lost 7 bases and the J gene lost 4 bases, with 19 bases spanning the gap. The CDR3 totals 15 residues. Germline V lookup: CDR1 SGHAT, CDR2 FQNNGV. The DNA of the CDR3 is TGTGCCAGCACCACAGGACAGAGATCTTCCTATGGCTACACCTTC. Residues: CASTTGQRSSYGYTF.

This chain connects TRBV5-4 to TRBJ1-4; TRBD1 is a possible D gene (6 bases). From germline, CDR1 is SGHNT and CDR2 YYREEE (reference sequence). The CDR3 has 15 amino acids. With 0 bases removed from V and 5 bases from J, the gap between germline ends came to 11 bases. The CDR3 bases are TGTGCCAGCAGCTTGGCAGGGGCCCAGAATGAAAAACTGTTTTTT. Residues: CASSLAGAQNEKLFF.

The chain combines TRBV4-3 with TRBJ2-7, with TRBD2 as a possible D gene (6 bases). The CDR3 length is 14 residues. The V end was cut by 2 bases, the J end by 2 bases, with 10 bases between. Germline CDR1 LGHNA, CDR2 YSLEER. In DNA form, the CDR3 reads TGCGCCAGCAGCCAATTCGGCGGGGCCTACGAGCAGTACTTC. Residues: CASSQFGGAYEQYF.

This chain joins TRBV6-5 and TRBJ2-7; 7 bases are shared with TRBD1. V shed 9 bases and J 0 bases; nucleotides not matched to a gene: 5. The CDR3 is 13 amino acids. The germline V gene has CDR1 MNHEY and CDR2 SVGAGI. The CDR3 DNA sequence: TGTGCCAGTAGGGACAGCAGCTCCTACGAGCAGTACTTC. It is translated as CASRDSSSYEQYF.

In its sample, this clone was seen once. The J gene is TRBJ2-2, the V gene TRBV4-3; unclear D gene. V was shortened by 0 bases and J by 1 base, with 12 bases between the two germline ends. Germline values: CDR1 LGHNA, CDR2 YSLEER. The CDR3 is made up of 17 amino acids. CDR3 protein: CASSQDFTIGNTGELFF. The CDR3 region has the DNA TGCGCCAGCAGCCAAGATTTTACCATCGGGAACACCGGGGAGCTGTTTTTT.

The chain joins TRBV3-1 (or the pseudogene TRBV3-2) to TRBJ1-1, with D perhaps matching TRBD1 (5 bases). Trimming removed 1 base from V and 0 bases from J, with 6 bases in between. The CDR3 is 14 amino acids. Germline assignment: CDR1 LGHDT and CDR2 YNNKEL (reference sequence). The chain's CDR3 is CASSQGGLNTEAFF. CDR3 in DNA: TGTGCCAGCAGCCAAGGGGGCTTGAACACTGAAGCTTTCTTT.

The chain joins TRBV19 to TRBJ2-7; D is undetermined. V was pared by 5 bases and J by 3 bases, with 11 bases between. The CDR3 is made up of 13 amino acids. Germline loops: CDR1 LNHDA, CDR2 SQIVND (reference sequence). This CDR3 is CASSPTPLYEQYF. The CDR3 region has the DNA TGTGCCAGTAGTCCTACCCCCCTCTACGAGCAGTACTTC.

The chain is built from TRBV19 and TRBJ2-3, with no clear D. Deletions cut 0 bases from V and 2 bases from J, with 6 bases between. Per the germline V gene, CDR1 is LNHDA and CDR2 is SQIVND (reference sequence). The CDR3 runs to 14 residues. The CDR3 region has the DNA TGTGCCAGTAGTATAGATGGCTTCACAGATACGCAGTATTTT. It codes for CASSIDGFTDTQYF.

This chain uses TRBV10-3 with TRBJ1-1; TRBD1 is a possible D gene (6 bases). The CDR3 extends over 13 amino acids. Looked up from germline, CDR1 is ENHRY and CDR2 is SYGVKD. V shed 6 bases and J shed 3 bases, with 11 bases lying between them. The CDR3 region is CAIRQGEDTEAFF. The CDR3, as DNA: TGTGCCATCAGACAGGGTGAGGACACTGAAGCTTTCTTT.